Below are 14 T cell receptor beta chains sequenced from a single sample in a study of spatial heterogeneity in lung cancer. Overall study findings and caveats: Expanded alpha and beta TCR counts within tumors tracked tumor mutation counts.

Documented time point: sample taken at primary tumor resection. A single record per CDR3 protein comes from TCRdb applying MiXCR to the 5' RACE reads. The sample lists 1,300 to 1,500 distinct CDR3 sequences, around 16% occurring once. These receptors have no identified antigens. Specimen: lung tumor tissue, collected at surgery. These receptors were obtained from a male donor with early-stage non-small cell lung cancer.

By its share, this clonotype is medium-sized. Because the library targeted alpha chains, this beta chain is an off-target read whose size means little. V usage is TRBV4-2 and J usage is TRBJ2-3; D gene unclear. Trimming left V 0 bases short and J 2 bases short, with 9 bases between. The length of the CDR3 is 15 residues. Germline-derived CDR1 and CDR2 are LGHNA and YNFKEQ. Written as DNA, the CDR3 is TGTGCCAGCAGCCAAGAGGGCGTTCCCACAGATACGCAGTATTTT. It yields the protein CASSQEGVPTDTQYF.

With regard to this clonotype: A library prepared for alpha chains yielded this beta chain as an off-target read; its size is of little meaning. The J gene is TRBJ1-2, the V gene TRBV20-1, with D unresolved. There are 11 residues in the CDR3. V was cut by 0 bases and J by 10 bases, with 9 bases left in between. Germline V gives CDR1 DFQATT, CDR2 SNEGSKA (reference sequence). The CDR3 spells CSARDSGSYTF. The CDR3 DNA reads TGCAGTGCTAGAGACAGTGGATCCTACACCTTC.

In regard to this clonotype: Since it is a stray read in a library aimed at alpha chains, this beta chain has a size that is not meaningful. This chain links TRBV28 with TRBJ1-2; a weak D match, TRBD1 (5 bases). CDR3 length: 15 amino acids. Trimming shortened V by 7 bases and J by 4 bases, and 19 bases separated the two germline ends. The germline V gene has CDR1 MDHEN and CDR2 SYDVKM. As DNA, the CDR3 is TGTGCCAGCATGTCGGGAATTGGGGCTAGCTATGGCTACACCTTC. Its protein is CASMSGIGASYGYTF.

A word on this clonotype: Since the library was made to target alpha chains, this beta chain is a stray read and its abundance is not meaningful. CDR3 sequence reads: CASSQDLPGTGELFF. The CDR3 nucleotides read TGCGCCAGCAGCCAAGATCTTCCGGGCACCGGGGAGCTGTTTTTT. This sequence joins TRBV4-1 and TRBJ2-2; D unresolved. CDR3 length: 15 residues. Trimming took 0 bases from V and 4 from J, leaving 9 bases between them. Germline assignment: CDR1 MGHRA and CDR2 YSYEKL.

Details on this clonotype: This beta chain is off target for a library built for alpha chains, so its abundance means little. J is TRBJ2-7 and V is TRBV23-1; TRBD2 matches at 12 bases. TRBV23-1 is reported as an ORF; its role is uncertain. The V segment lost 3 bases and the J segment 0 bases; nucleotides outside the gene matches: 3. This CDR3 is 16 amino acids long. The CDR3 is CASSHLAGGSSYEQYF. Written as DNA, the CDR3 is TGCGCCAGCAGTCATCTAGCGGGGGGGAGCTCCTACGAGCAGTACTTC.

This clonotype was observed a handful of times. Being off target in a library aimed at alpha chains, this beta chain has a size of little meaning. The chain joins TRBV3-1 to TRBJ2-7; 11 bases align to TRBD1. The CDR3 runs to 14 residues. From germline, CDR1 is LGHDT and CDR2 YNNKEL (reference sequence). V shed 4 bases and J 3 bases; nucleotides not matched to a gene: 2. CDR3 DNA sequence: TGTGCCAGCAGCCCGGGACAGGGGGTCTACGAGCAGTACTTC. The encoded protein is CASSPGQGVYEQYF.

Turning to this clonotype: This beta chain turned up in a library designed for alpha chains; as an off-target read, its abundance says little. The V gene is TRBV6-8, the J gene TRBJ2-7; 8 bases line up with TRBD2. The J segment lost 0 bases and the V segment lost 10 bases, leaving 17 bases of the junction unmatched. Germline V CDR1 and CDR2: MNHGY, SAAAGT. The CDR3 extends over 17 amino acids. The CDR3 protein is CANKTRSGASDSYEQYF. The CDR3 DNA reads as TGTGCCAACAAAACCCGTAGCGGGGCGTCTGACTCCTACGAGCAGTACTTC.

By sample share, this clonotype is medium-sized. This beta chain was picked up by a library intended for alpha chains and is off target, so its count carries little meaning. The chain joins TRBV5-4 to TRBJ2-3; 8 nucleotides align to TRBD2. V shed 7 bases, J shed 6 bases, and the junction held 19 bases outside the gene matches. CDR3 length equals 17 residues. Germline assignment: CDR1 SGHNT and CDR2 YYREEE (reference sequence). In DNA, the CDR3 is TGTGCCAGCTGGGAGGTGGGGCCTAGCGGGTCAGCGGATACGCAGTATTTT. Its protein is CASWEVGPSGSADTQYF.

This clonotype was seen only a few times. In a library made to pick up alpha chains, this beta chain is a stray read with a size that means little. This rearrangement joins TRBV10-3 to TRBJ2-1; D is possibly TRBD2 (7 bases). This CDR3 is 16 amino acids long. The germline CDR1 and CDR2 sequences are ENHRY and SYGVKD. Trimming shortened V by 3 bases and J by 0 bases, and 12 bases separated the two germline ends. Written as DNA, the CDR3 is TGTGCCATCAGTGATCCGGGGGGCAGCTCCTACAATGAGCAGTTCTTC. Its translation: CAISDPGGSSYNEQFF.

Remarks on this clonotype: Found in a library prepared for alpha chains, this beta chain is an off-target read, and its abundance has little meaning. The V call is TRBV6-5, the J call TRBJ2-7, with 8 bases identical to TRBD1. Germline V gives CDR1 MNHEY, CDR2 SVGAGI. The ends lost 5 bases at V and 6 bases at J; junction bases unmatched: 12. The CDR3 covers 15 residues. The DNA for the CDR3 is TGTGCCAGCAGTCCTGACAGGGGACCTTCCCGCGAGCAGTACTTC. It encodes CASSPDRGPSREQYF.

By proportion, this clonotype is medium-sized. This beta chain was picked up by a library intended for alpha chains and is off target, so its count carries little meaning. The genes are TRBV18 and TRBJ2-1, with 10 bases matching TRBD2. Germline V gene sequence: CDR1 KGHSH, CDR2 LQKENI. The CDR3 is made up of 16 amino acids. Trimming removed 3 bases from V and 10 bases from J; junction bases left unmatched: 12. CDR3 residues: CASSPLEERGGSEQFF. CDR3 sequence (DNA): TGTGCCAGCTCACCCCTAGAGGAGCGGGGGGGGTCGGAGCAGTTCTTC.

To note about this clonotype: The library was prepared for alpha chains; this beta chain is a stray read, so its frequency means little. CDR3 region: CASSFGRNNQPQHF. As DNA, the CDR3 is TGTGCCAGCAGTTTTGGACGGAATAATCAGCCCCAGCATTTT. This chain joins TRBV12-3 or TRBV12-4 and TRBJ1-5, with D uncertain. The CDR3 length is 14 residues. V gave up 3 bases and J gave up 4 bases, with 10 bases separating them.

This clonotype is termed medium-sized. The size of this beta chain means little, since it is a stray read in a library made for alpha chains. The chain is built from TRBV5-4 and TRBJ2-3, with 8 bases aligning to TRBD1. This CDR3 has 18 residues. Germline assignment: CDR1 SGHNT and CDR2 YYREEE (reference sequence). V gave up 2 bases and J gave up 0 bases; unmatched junction bases: 11. DNA of the CDR3: TGTGCCAGCAGCTTAGAACCTTACCGGGACAGGAGCACAGATACGCAGTATTTT. Its protein is CASSLEPYRDRSTDTQYF.

In this sample, this clonotype is large (0.1 to 1%). As an off-target read in a library built for alpha chains, this beta chain has a frequency of little significance. This chain uses TRBV19 with TRBJ2-2; D might be TRBD2 (7 bases). The CDR3 has 14 amino acids. V lost 10 bases and J 6 bases, leaving 18 bases between the germline ends. Per the germline V gene, CDR1 is LNHDA and CDR2 is SQIVND (reference sequence). CDR3 sequence: CATRGARGAGELFF. CDR3 coding DNA: TGTGCCACCCGGGGGGCCAGGGGAGCCGGGGAGCTGTTTTTT.